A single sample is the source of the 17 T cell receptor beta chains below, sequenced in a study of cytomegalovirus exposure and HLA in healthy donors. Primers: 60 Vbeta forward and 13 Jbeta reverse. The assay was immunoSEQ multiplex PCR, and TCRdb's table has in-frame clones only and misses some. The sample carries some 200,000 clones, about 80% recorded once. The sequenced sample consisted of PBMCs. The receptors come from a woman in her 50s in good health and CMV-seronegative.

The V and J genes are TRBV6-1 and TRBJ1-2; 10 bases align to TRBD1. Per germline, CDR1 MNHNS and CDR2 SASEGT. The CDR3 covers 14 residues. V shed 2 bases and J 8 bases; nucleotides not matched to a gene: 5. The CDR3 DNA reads TGTGCCAGCAGTGAATCGGGGACAGGGGACGGCTACACCTTC. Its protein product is CASSESGTGDGYTF.

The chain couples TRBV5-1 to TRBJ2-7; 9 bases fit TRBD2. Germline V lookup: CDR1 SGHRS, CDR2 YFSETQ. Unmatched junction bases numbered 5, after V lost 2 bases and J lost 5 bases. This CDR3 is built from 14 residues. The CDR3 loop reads CASSFPSGKNEQYF. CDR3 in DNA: TGCGCCAGCAGCTTCCCTAGCGGGAAAAACGAGCAGTACTTC.

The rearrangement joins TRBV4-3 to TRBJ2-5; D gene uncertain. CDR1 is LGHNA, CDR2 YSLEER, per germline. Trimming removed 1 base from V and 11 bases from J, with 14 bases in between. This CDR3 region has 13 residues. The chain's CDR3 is CASSQGVAGEQYF. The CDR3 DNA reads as TGCGCCAGCAGCCAAGGGGTAGCTGGTGAGCAGTACTTC.

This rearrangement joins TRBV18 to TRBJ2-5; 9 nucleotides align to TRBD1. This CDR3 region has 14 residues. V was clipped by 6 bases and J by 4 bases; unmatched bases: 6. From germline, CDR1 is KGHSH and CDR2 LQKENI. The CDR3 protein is CASSPGQGGETQYF. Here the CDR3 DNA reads TGTGCCAGCTCGCCGGGACAGGGAGGAGAGACCCAGTACTTC.

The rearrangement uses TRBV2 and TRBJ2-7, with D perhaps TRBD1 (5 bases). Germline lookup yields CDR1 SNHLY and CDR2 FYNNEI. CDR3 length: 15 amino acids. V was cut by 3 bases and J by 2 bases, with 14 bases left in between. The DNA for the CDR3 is TGTGCCAGCAGTGAGGGCAGGGTGGGGACCTACGAGCAGTACTTC. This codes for CASSEGRVGTYEQYF.

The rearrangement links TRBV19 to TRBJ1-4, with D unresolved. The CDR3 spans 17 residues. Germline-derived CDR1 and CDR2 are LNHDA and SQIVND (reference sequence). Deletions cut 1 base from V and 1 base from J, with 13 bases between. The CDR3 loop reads CASSIGGGSGTNEKLFF. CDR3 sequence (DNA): TGTGCCAGTAGTATAGGAGGTGGAAGTGGAACTAATGAAAAACTGTTTTTT.

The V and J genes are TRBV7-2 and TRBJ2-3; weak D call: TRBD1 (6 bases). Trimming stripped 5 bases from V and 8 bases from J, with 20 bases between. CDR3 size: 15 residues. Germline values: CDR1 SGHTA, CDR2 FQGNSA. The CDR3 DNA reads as TGTGCCAGCAGCGCGATGCAGGGGTTTTTGGGTACGCAGTATTTT. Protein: CASSAMQGFLGTQYF.

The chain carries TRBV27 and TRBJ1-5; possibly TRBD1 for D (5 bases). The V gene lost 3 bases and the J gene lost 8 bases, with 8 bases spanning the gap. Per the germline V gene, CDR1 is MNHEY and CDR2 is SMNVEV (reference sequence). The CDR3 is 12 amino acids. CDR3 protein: CASSFWGEPQHF. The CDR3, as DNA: TGTGCCAGCAGTTTCTGGGGGGAGCCCCAGCATTTT.

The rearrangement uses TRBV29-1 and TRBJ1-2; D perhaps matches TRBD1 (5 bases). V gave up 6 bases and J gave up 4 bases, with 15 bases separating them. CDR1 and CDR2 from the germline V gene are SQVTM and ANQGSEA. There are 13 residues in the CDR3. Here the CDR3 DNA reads TGCAGCGTGAAGACCAGGGAACTCTATGGCTACACCTTC. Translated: CSVKTRELYGYTF.

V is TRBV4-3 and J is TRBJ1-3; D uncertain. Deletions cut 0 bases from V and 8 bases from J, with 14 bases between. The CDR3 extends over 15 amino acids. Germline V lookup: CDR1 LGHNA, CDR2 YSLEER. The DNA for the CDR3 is TGCGCCAGCAGCCAAGATTCCGGCGGTTGGGACACCATATATTTT. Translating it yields CASSQDSGGWDTIYF.

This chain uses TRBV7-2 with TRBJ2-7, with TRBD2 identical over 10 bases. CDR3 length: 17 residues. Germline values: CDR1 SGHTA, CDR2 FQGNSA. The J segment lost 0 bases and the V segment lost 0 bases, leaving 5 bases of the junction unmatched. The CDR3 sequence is CASSLAWGTSASYEQYF. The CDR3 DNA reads TGTGCCAGCAGCTTAGCGTGGGGGACTAGCGCCTCCTACGAGCAGTACTTC.

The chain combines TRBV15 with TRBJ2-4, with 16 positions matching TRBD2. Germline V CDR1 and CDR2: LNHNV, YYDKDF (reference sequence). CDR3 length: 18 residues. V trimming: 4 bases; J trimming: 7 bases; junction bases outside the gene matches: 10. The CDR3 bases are TGTGCCACCAGCACCCAGCCGGGACTAGCGGGGGGGTCGAACATTCAGTACTTC. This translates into CATSTQPGLAGGSNIQYF.

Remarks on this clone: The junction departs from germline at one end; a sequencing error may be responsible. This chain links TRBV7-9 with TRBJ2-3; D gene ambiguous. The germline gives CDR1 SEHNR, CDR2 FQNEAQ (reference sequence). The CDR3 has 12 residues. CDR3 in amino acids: CSSSPFTDTQYF. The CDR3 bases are TGTTCCAGCAGCCCCTTCACAGATACGCAGTATTTT.

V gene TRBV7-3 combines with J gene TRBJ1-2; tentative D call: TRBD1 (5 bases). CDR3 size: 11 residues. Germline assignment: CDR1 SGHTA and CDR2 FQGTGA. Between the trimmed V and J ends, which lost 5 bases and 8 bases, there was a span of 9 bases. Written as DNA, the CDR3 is TGTGCCAGCAGCCTAGGGGCGGGCTACACCTTC. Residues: CASSLGAGYTF.

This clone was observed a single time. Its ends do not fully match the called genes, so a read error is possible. CDR3 sequence (DNA): TGTTCCAGCAGCTTCGGGGGTCCGCCCCAGCATTTT. Encoded protein: CSSSFGGPPQHF. V is TRBV7-9 and J is TRBJ1-5; maybe TRBD1 (5 bases). The CDR3 runs 12 residues. CDR1 is SEHNR and CDR2 is FQNEAQ in the germline V gene (reference sequence).

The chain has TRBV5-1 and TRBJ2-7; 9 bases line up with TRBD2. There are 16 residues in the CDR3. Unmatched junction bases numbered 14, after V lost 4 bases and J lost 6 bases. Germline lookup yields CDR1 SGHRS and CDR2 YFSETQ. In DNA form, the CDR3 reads TGCGCCAGCAGCGTGGGGGATCGCGGGGGGGTTACCGAGCAGTACTTC. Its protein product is CASSVGDRGGVTEQYF. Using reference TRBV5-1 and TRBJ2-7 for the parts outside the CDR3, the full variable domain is KAGVTQTPRYLIKTRGQQVTLSCSPISGHRSVSWYQQTPGQGLQFLFEYFSETQRNKGNFPGRFSGRQFSNSRSEMNVSTLELGDSALYLCASSVGDRGGVTEQYFGPGTRLTVT.

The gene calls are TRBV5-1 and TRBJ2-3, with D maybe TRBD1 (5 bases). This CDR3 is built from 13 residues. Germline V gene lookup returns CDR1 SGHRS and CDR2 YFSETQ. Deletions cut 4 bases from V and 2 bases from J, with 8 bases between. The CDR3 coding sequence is TGCGCCAGCAGCGCCAGGGACACAGATACGCAGTATTTT. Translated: CASSARDTDTQYF.